The 4 T cell receptor beta chains listed next were all sequenced from one sample in a study of blood T cell repertoires in COVID-19. TCRdb's table, derived via immunoSEQ multiplex PCR, lists solely in-frame clones and lacks some. Of some 240,000 clones listed, around four fifths are singletons. What was sequenced was PBMCs or T cells enriched from blood (not recorded which). These receptors originate from a man younger than 45 with acute COVID-19.

The chain has TRBV24-1 and TRBJ1-2, with 7 bases identical to TRBD1. The CDR3 runs 13 residues. The V gene end was trimmed by 6 bases and the J gene end by 3 bases; junction bases not matched to a gene: 3. The germline CDR1 and CDR2 sequences are KGHDR and SFDVKD. The CDR3 region has the DNA TGTGCCACCAGTTCCCAGGGGGACTATGGCTACACCTTC. It codes for CATSSQGDYGYTF.

This clone appeared a single time. This rearrangement joins TRBV7-6 to TRBJ1-4; 9 nucleotides agree with TRBD1. The CDR3 runs 15 residues. V gave up 6 bases and J gave up 5 bases; unmatched junction bases: 7. Germline values: CDR1 SGHVS, CDR2 FNYEAQ. CDR3 sequence reads: CASSFRGTGNEKLFF. The CDR3 nucleotides are TGTGCCAGCAGTTTCCGTGGGACAGGGAATGAAAAACTGTTTTTT.

J is TRBJ2-1 and V is TRBV30, with 7 bases that match TRBD2. Germline assignment: CDR1 GTSNPN and CDR2 SVGIG (reference sequence). The CDR3 sequence is 16 residues long. V shed 4 bases, J shed 3 bases, and the junction held 12 bases outside the gene matches. Written as DNA, the CDR3 is TGTGCCTGGACCACTCCCGGGACTATACTCTACAATGAGCAGTTCTTC. It translates to CAWTTPGTILYNEQFF. Variable domain in full (rest from reference TRBV30 and TRBJ2-1): SQTIHQWPATLVQPVGSPLSLECTVEGTSNPNLYWYRQAAGRGLQLLFYSVGIGQISSEVPQNLSASRPQDRQFILSSKKLLLSDSGFYLCAWTTPGTILYNEQFFGPGTRLTVL.

The rearrangement uses TRBV6-6 and TRBJ1-4; D is perhaps TRBD1 (6 bases). Looked up from germline, CDR1 is MNHNY and CDR2 is SVGAGI (reference sequence). The V gene lost 6 bases and the J gene lost 5 bases, with 13 bases spanning the gap. The CDR3 contains 14 residues. Here the CDR3 DNA reads TGTGCCAGCAGCCGGACAGAGCTCAATGAAAAACTGTTTTTT. Its translation is CASSRTELNEKLFF.